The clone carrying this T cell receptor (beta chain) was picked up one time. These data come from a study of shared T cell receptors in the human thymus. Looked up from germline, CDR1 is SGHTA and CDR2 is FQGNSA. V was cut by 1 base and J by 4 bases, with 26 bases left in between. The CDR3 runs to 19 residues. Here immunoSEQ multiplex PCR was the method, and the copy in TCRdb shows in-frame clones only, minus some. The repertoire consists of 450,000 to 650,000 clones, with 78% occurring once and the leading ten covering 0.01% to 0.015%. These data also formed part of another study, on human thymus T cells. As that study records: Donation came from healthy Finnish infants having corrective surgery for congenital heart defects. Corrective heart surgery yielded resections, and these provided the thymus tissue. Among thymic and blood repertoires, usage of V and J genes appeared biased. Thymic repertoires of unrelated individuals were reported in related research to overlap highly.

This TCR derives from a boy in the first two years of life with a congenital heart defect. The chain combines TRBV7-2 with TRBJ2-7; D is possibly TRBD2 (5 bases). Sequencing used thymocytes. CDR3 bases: TGTGCCAGCAGCTTAGGGGCCCACCTCCCACTAGGGTGGGATTACGAGCAGTACTTC. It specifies CASSLGAHLPLGWDYEQYF.